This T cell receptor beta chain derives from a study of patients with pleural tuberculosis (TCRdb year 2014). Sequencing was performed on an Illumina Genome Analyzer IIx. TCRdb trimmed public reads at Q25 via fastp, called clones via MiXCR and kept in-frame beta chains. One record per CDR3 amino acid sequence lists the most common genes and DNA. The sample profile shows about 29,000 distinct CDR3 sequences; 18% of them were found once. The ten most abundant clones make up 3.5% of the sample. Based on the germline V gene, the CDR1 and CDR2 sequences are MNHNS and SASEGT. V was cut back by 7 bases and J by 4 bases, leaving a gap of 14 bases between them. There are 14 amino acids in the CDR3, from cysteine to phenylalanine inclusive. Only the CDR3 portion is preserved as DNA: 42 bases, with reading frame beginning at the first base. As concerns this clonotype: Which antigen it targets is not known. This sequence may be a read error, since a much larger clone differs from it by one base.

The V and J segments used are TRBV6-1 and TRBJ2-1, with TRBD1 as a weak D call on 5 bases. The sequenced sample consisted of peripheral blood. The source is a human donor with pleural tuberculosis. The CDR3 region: CASIQDNTYNEQFF. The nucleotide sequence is TGTGCCAGCATCCAGGACAATACATACAATGAGCAGTTCTTC.